This T cell receptor beta chain is drawn from a study of blood T cell repertoires in COVID-19. Across the whole study: T cells, B-cell-depleted T cells, or PBMCs provided the cDNA or gDNA that served as material.

V lost 5 bases, J lost 13 bases, and 8 bases stayed unmatched. The CDR3 length is 14 residues. Looked up from germline, CDR1 is SGHTA and CDR2 is FQGTGA. This clone has just one count. Authors' data handling: By means of reference gene primer amplification, nucleated cell counts were estimated. Clones were read by immunoSEQ multiplex PCR, and TCRdb kept only the in-frame ones, dropping some. V and J calls and clone size follow that table, whereas D and trimming were derived from the DNA. The profile shows about 230,000 clones, approximately 84% of them singletons. The clonotype comes from a man aged 45-60 years with active or convalescent COVID-19. This chain joins TRBV7-3 and TRBJ1-6; 10 bases map to TRBD1. Sequenced sample: peripheral blood. The CDR3 DNA sequence: TGTGCCAGCAGCAAGACAGGGGGCAAAGGGCCCCTCCACTTT. Protein: CASSKTGGKGPLHF.